Sequencing of this T cell receptor beta chain was carried out in a study of naive and memory T cell subsets. CD8 T cells were positively selected from what remained after CD4 positive selection. The beta constant-region primer was an equimolar mix of two oligonucleotides covering TRBC1 and TRBC2. Ligated cDNA was amplified by four rounds of PCR with nested alpha and beta constant-region primers and SP2. An oligonucleotide with the SP2 primer and a 12-nucleotide UMI was ligated to the cDNA 3' end. TCRdb passed the UMI-ligation and nested PCR reads through MiXCR, listing each CDR3 protein once. This sample has some 83,000 distinct CDR3 sequences, with about 8.2% found just once. This clonotype showed up just a few times. From germline, CDR1 is SGHAT and CDR2 FQNNGV. V lost 5 bases and J lost 0, with 13 bases in between. This CDR3 has 16 residues.

This clonotype was sampled from a human donor in good health. V is TRBV11-2 and J is TRBJ2-2; D remains ambiguous. Sequences were obtained from naive CD8+ T cells from blood. CDR3 residues: CASSIGRVSNTGELFF. The DNA for the CDR3 is TGTGCCAGCAGCATCGGACGGGTTTCGAACACCGGGGAGCTGTTTTTT. Full variable domain (remainder filled in from reference TRBV11-2 and TRBJ2-2): EAGVAQSPRYKIIEKRQSVAFWCNPISGHATLYWYQQILGQGPKLLIQFQNNGVVDDSQLPKDRFSAERLKGVDSTLKIQPAKLEDSAVYLCASSIGRVSNTGELFFGEGSRLTVL.